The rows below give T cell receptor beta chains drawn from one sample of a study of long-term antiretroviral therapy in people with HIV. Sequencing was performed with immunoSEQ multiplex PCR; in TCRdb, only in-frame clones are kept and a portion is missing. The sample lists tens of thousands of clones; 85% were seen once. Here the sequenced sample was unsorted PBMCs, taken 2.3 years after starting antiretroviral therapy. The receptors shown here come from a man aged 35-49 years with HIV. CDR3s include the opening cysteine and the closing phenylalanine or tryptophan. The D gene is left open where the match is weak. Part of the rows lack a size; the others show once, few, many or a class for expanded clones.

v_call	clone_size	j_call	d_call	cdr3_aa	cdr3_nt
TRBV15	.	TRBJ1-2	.	CATSSGTAGYTF	TGTGCCACCAGCTCTGGAACGGCGGGCTACACCTTC
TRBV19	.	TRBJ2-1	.	CASSEYNEQFF	TGTGCCAGTAGTGAATACAATGAGCAGTTCTTC
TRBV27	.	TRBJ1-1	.	CASSLFGSLNTEAFF	TGTGCCAGCAGTTTATTTGGCAGTTTGAACACTGAAGCTTTCTTT
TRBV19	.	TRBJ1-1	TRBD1	CASSGLGQSRIRAFF	TGTGCCAGTAGTGGGTTGGGACAGTCACGTATCCGGGCTTTCTTT
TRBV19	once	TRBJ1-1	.	CASSMGIEAFF	TGTGCCAGTAGTATGGGAATTGAAGCTTTCTTT
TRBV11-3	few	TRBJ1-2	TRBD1	CASSPGTGGRDGYTF	TGTGCCAGCAGCCCCGGGACAGGGGGCCGGGATGGCTACACCTTC
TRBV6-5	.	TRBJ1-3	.	CASSYLGSSGNTIYF	TGTGCCAGCAGTTACTTGGGTAGCTCTGGAAACACCATATATTTT
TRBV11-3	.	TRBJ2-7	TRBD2	CASSSLTAGVDSYEQYF	TGTGCCAGCAGCTCCCTTACAGCGGGAGTCGACTCCTACGAGCAGTACTTC
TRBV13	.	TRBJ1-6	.	CASSPGGGHSPLHF	TGTGCCAGCAGCCCTGGAGGGGGGCATTCACCCCTCCACTTT
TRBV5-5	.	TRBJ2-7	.	CASSTDLGGSYEQYF	TGTGCCAGCAGCACAGACCTAGGGGGGTCCTACGAGCAGTACTTC
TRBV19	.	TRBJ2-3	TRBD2	CASRPGLAFSSTDTQYF	TGTGCCAGTAGGCCCGGACTAGCCTTTTCTAGCACAGATACGCAGTATTTT
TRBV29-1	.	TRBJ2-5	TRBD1	CSVERQGAETQYF	TGCAGCGTAGAACGACAGGGGGCTGAGACCCAGTACTTC
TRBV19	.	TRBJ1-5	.	CASSIFEYSNQPQHF	TGTGCCAGTAGTATTTTCGAATATAGCAATCAGCCCCAGCATTTT
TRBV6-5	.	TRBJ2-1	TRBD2	CASSYISASGKNEQFF	TGTGCCAGCAGTTACATCTCGGCTAGCGGGAAGAATGAGCAGTTCTTC
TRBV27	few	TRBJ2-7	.	CASSYYRAIHEQYF	TGTGCCAGCAGTTATTACAGGGCGATCCACGAGCAGTACTTC
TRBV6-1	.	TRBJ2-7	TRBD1	CASSVWTGASYEQYF	TGTGCCAGCAGTGTTTGGACAGGGGCCTCCTACGAGCAGTACTTC
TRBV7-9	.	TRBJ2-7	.	CASAPDRPYEQYF	TGTGCCAGCGCACCCGACCGTCCTTACGAGCAGTACTTC
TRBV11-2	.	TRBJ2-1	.	CASSVTPKLYNEQFF	TGTGCCAGCAGCGTAACCCCGAAGCTATACAATGAGCAGTTCTTC
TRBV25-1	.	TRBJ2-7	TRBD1	CASTGGYEQYF	TGTGCCAGCACAGGGGGCTACGAGCAGTACTTC
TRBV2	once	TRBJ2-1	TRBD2	CATGTSGPYNEQFF	TGTGCCACCGGGACTAGCGGTCCCTACAATGAGCAGTTCTTC
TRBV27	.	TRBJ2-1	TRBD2	CASSLGLAEYNEQFF	TGTGCCAGCAGTTTAGGGCTAGCGGAGTACAATGAGCAGTTCTTC
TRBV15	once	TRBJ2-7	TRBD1	CATGQAPHYEQYF	TGTGCCACCGGACAGGCGCCCCACTACGAGCAGTACTTC
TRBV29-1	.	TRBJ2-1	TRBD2	CSVHRGSGSNEQFF	TGCAGCGTGCACCGGGGAAGCGGGAGTAATGAGCAGTTCTTC
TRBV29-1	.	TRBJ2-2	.	CSVGGGPGTGELFF	TGCAGCGTGGGAGGAGGGCCGGGAACCGGGGAGCTGTTTTTT
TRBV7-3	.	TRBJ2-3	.	CASSEPSATDTQYF	TGTGCCAGCAGCGAACCTAGCGCCACAGATACGCAGTATTTT
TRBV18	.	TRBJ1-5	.	CASSPDLSAGQPQHF	TGTGCCAGCTCACCAGATTTGTCGGCTGGTCAGCCCCAGCATTTT
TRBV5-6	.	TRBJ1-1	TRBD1	CASSRRRTGPEAFF	TGTGCCAGCAGCCGAAGGAGGACAGGACCTGAAGCTTTCTTT
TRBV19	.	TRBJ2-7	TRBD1	CASSIGTGKPYEQYF	TGTGCCAGTAGTATCGGGACAGGGAAGCCCTACGAGCAGTACTTC
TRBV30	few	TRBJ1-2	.	CAWSGGIYGYTF	TGTGCCTGGAGTGGAGGGATCTATGGCTACACCTTC
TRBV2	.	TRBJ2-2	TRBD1	CASKRAPSSGTGGTGELFF	TGTGCCAGCAAAAGAGCCCCTTCGTCCGGGACAGGGGGAACCGGGGAGCTGTTTTTT
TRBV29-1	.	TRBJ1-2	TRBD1	CSVDQGASYYGYTF	TGCAGCGTGGACCAGGGGGCCTCGTACTATGGCTACACCTTC
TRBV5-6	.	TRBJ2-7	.	CASSPGPNYEQYF	TGTGCCAGCAGTCCTGGCCCTAACTACGAGCAGTACTTC
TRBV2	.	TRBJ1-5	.	CASSSDGLNSNQPQHF	TGTGCCAGCAGTTCGGACGGACTCAATAGCAATCAGCCCCAGCATTTT
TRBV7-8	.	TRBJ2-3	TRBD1	CASSFGQGSTDTQYF	TGTGCCAGCAGCTTTGGACAGGGGAGCACAGATACGCAGTATTTT
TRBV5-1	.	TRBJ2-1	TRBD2	CASSLTSGWYNEQFF	TGCGCCAGCAGCTTGACTAGCGGGTGGTACAATGAGCAGTTCTTC
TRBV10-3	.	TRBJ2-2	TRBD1	CAIRGTENTGELFF	TGTGCCATCAGGGGGACAGAAAACACCGGGGAGCTGTTTTTT
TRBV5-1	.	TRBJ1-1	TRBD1	CASSLGQGNAEAFF	TGCGCCAGCAGCCTGGGACAGGGGAACGCTGAAGCTTTCTTT
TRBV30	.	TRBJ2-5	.	CAWTDGRAETQYF	TGTGCCTGGACCGACGGGAGAGCGGAGACCCAGTACTTC
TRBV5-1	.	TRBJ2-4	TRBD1	CASSSRDRGQGAKNIQYF	TGCGCCAGCAGTTCCCGGGACAGGGGGCAAGGGGCCAAAAACATTCAGTACTTC
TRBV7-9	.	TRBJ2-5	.	CASSFSSGQETQYF	TGTGCCAGCAGCTTCTCGTCGGGGCAAGAGACCCAGTACTTC
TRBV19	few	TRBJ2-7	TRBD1	CASSIGQGTFYEQYF	TGTGCCAGTAGTATTGGACAGGGGACCTTCTACGAGCAGTACTTC
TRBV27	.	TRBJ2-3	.	CASSLTTRGDTQYF	TGTGCCAGCAGTTTAACTACAAGGGGGGATACGCAGTATTTT
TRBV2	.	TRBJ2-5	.	CASRDTDQETQYF	TGTGCCAGCAGGGATACAGACCAAGAGACCCAGTACTTC
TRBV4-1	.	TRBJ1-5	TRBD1	CASSPWTGDNQPQHF	TGCGCCAGCAGCCCGTGGACAGGGGATAATCAGCCCCAGCATTTT
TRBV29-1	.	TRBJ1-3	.	CSVVAGAGSGNTIYF	TGCAGCGTTGTGGCCGGCGCTGGGAGTGGAAACACCATATATTTT
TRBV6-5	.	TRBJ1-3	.	CASSSSGSGNTIYF	TGTGCCAGCAGCTCTTCGGGCTCTGGAAACACCATATATTTT
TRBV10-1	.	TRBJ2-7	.	CASSESNLGGGLDEQYF	TGCGCCAGCAGTGAGTCGAATTTAGGAGGAGGGCTCGACGAGCAGTACTTC
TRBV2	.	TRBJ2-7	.	CASSDNQGPTYEQYF	TGTGCCAGCAGTGATAATCAGGGACCTACCTACGAGCAGTACTTC
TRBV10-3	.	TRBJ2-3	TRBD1	CAIRSTGTGSDTQYF	TGTGCCATCAGGAGTACCGGGACAGGGTCAGATACGCAGTATTTT
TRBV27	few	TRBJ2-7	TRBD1	CASSSASGTDPYEQYF	TGTGCCAGCAGTTCTGCCTCCGGGACAGACCCCTACGAGCAGTACTTC
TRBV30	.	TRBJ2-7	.	CAWRDSLNSYEQYF	TGTGCCTGGAGAGACAGCCTGAACTCCTACGAGCAGTACTTC
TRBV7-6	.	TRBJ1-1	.	CASSLSDSWNTEAFF	TGTGCCAGCAGCTTAAGCGACAGTTGGAACACTGAAGCTTTCTTT
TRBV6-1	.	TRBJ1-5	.	CASSEEPSGNQPQHF	TGTGCCAGCAGTGAAGAGCCGTCAGGGAATCAGCCCCAGCATTTT
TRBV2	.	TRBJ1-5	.	CASCRVNQPQHF	TGTGCCAGCTGCAGGGTTAATCAGCCCCAGCATTTT
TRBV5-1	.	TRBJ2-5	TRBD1	CASSFPGQGAETQYF	TGCGCCAGCAGCTTCCCGGGACAGGGGGCAGAGACCCAGTACTTC
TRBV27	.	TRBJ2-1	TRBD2	CASSLLAGGPGSSYNEQFF	TGTGCCAGCAGTTTATTGGCGGGGGGGCCGGGAAGCTCCTACAATGAGCAGTTCTTC
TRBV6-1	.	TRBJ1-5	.	CASRRGGFQPQHF	TGTGCCAGCAGGCGGGGGGGGTTTCAGCCCCAGCATTTT
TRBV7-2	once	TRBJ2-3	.	CASSLVRAGTDTQYF	TGTGCCAGCAGCTTAGTCAGGGCAGGGACAGATACGCAGTATTTT